The rows below give T cell receptor beta chains drawn from one sample of a study of vaccination and CD4 T cells after COVID-19. In TCRdb, the PCR reads were re-called with MiXCR into one record per CDR3 protein. The sample shows several thousand distinct CDR3 sequences, about 47% of them seen only once. These receptors' antigens are unknown. The specimen was CD4+ T cells from blood, cultured in vitro. The source of these receptors is a human donor who had recovered from COVID-19. Each CDR3 is given with its conserved first and last residue. The D gene is left open where the match is weak. The size field is filled for only some rows; it gives once, few, many or a size class.

>TRBV18|once|TRBD2|TRBJ2-7
TGTGCCAGCTCCCTATGGACTAGCGGGGGTTACGAGCAGTACTTC
CASSLWTSGGYEQYF
>TRBV10-2|NA|TRBD2|TRBJ2-7
TGCGCCAGCAGTGAGTTGATGGGACTAGCGGGAGTTCGGTCCTACGAGCAGTACTTC
CASSELMGLAGVRSYEQYF
>TRBV23-1|NA|TRBD2|TRBJ2-7
TGCGCCAGCAGTCGAACCCATAAAGGGAGGGACTCCTACGAGCAGTACTTC
CASSRTHKGRDSYEQYF
>TRBV27|few|NA|TRBJ1-5
TGTGCCAGCAGTTTATCTGGTCCGTGGGCGAGCAATCAGCCCCAGCATTTT
CASSLSGPWASNQPQHF
>TRBV2|once|NA|TRBJ2-5
TGTGCCAGCACGGGGGAATCAGAGACCCAGTACTTC
CASTGESETQYF
>TRBV19|NA|TRBD2|TRBJ2-7
TGTGCCAGTAGTATTGAGACTAGCGGCCCCTACGAGCAGTACTTC
CASSIETSGPYEQYF
>TRBV30|NA|NA|TRBJ2-3
TGTGCCTGGAAATGGGGCAGGGGCAAGGATACGCAGTATTTT
CAWKWGRGKDTQYF
>TRBV15|few|NA|TRBJ1-2
TGTGCCACCAGCGGGGCAGGCTATGGCTACACCTTC
CATSGAGYGYTF
>TRBV20-1|NA|TRBD1|TRBJ1-6
TGCAGTGCTGAGAGGGGACAGGGGGATAATTCACCCCTCCACTTT
CSAERGQGDNSPLHF
>TRBV29-1|NA|NA|TRBJ2-7
TGCAGCGTTTCCGGGACGACCTACGAGCAGTACTTC
CSVSGTTYEQYF
>TRBV5-6|NA|NA|TRBJ1-1
TGTGCCAGCAGCTTCGACCGAATCGCCACTGAAGCTTTCTTT
CASSFDRIATEAFF
>TRBV29-1|NA|TRBD1|TRBJ1-1
TGCAGCGTTGATAACAGGGGGCCTAACCTGAACACTGAAGCTTTCTTT
CSVDNRGPNLNTEAFF
>TRBV10-3|NA|NA|TRBJ1-3
TGTGCCATCAATAAGGGTTCTGGAAACACCATATATTTT
CAINKGSGNTIYF
>TRBV6-1|few|NA|TRBJ2-3
TGTGCCAGCAACTTACTGGGTGGGGCCTTAATCACAGATACGCAGTATTTT
CASNLLGGALITDTQYF
>TRBV4-2|NA|TRBD2|TRBJ2-7
TGTGCCAGCAGCCAGGCCGGAGGGCGGGGGGGAACCTACGAGCAGTACTTC
CASSQAGGRGGTYEQYF
>TRBV7-3|NA|NA|TRBJ1-2
TGTGCCAGCAGCCCGCGAAATACTAACTATGGCTACACCTTC
CASSPRNTNYGYTF
>TRBV24-1|few|TRBD2|TRBJ2-3
TGTGCCACGGGGCAGGCGGGAGGTGCGGCAGATACGCAGTATTTT
CATGQAGGAADTQYF
>TRBV7-8|few|NA|TRBJ1-2
TGTGCCAGCAGCTTAGTAGACTTCGACTATGGCTACACCTTC
CASSLVDFDYGYTF
>TRBV2|few|NA|TRBJ2-6
TGTGCCAGCAGGACAGACCTCTCTGGGGCCAACGTCCTGACTTTC
CASRTDLSGANVLTF
>TRBV20-1|few|NA|TRBJ1-5
TGCAGTGCTAGAGATCCCCGGGCAGGGAAGTATAGCAATCAGCCCCAGCATTTT
CSARDPRAGKYSNQPQHF